This is a list of T cell receptor beta chains from one sample in a study of T cell responses to AZD1222 COVID-19 vaccine. Sequencing used immunoSEQ multiplex PCR; TCRdb keeps in-frame clones, though not all of them. This table has around 130,000 clones, 70% to 90% appearing once. The source was peripheral blood, collected on day 0 of AZD1222 vaccination. These receptors came from an adult in good health. The CDR3 runs from the conserved cysteine through the conserved F or W. A D gene is named only where the DNA matches it firmly. The listing skips clone size in some rows; elsewhere it reads once, few, many or a size class.

>12|-|TRBJ2-7|TRBV29-1|TRBD1
CSVDGDSYEQYF
TGCAGCGTTGATGGGGACAGCTACGAGCAGTACTTC
>13|-|TRBJ2-7|TRBV12-3/TRBV12-4|-
CASKSTGSYEQYF
TGTGCCAGCAAAAGTACAGGGTCCTACGAGCAGTACTTC
>15|-|TRBJ2-7|TRBV7-9|TRBD1
CASRTYRGSSYEQYF
TGTGCCAGCAGGACCTACAGGGGCAGCTCCTACGAGCAGTACTTC
>16|-|TRBJ2-2|TRBV9|-
CASSVAGSANTGELFF
TGTGCCAGCAGCGTAGCGGGTTCGGCGAACACCGGGGAGCTGTTTTTT
>15|few|TRBJ1-1|TRBV27|TRBD1
CASSLAGQVNTEAFF
TGTGCCAGCAGTTTAGCCGGACAGGTGAACACTGAAGCTTTCTTT
>15|-|TRBJ1-3|TRBV28|-
CASSLYGQSGNTIYF
TGTGCCAGCAGTTTATACGGGCAGTCCGGAAACACCATATATTTT
>11|-|TRBJ2-7|TRBV6-2/TRBV6-3|-
CASSYRYEQYF
TGTGCCAGCAGTTATCGGTACGAGCAGTACTTC
>15|once|TRBJ2-1|TRBV24-1|TRBD2
CATGGLAGGINEQFF
TGTGCCACCGGGGGACTAGCGGGGGGAATCAATGAGCAGTTCTTC
>16|-|TRBJ1-4|TRBV3-1/TRBV3-2|TRBD1
CASSPNRGLSNEKLFF
TGTGCCAGCAGCCCAAATAGGGGGCTGTCTAATGAAAAACTGTTTTTT
>15|-|TRBJ2-7|TRBV3-1/TRBV3-2|-
CASSPPGGSSYEQYF
TGTGCCAGCAGCCCGCCCGGGGGCTCCTCCTACGAGCAGTACTTC
>16|-|TRBJ2-7|TRBV5-6|-
CASSAIGHRDAYEQYF
TGTGCCAGCAGTGCAATTGGTCACAGGGATGCCTACGAGCAGTACTTC
>14|-|TRBJ2-1|TRBV24-1|-
CATSDQKLDNEQFF
TGTGCCACCAGTGATCAAAAACTTGACAATGAGCAGTTCTTC
>16|-|TRBJ2-3|TRBV12-5|TRBD2
CASGLVRGLATDTQYF
TGTGCTAGTGGTTTGGTACGGGGACTAGCTACAGATACGCAGTATTTT
>14|-|TRBJ1-2|TRBV21-1|-
CASSKIGADYGYTF
TGTGCCAGCAGCAAAATAGGGGCCGACTATGGCTACACCTTC
>13|-|TRBJ2-7|TRBV20-1|-
CSASGPASYEQYF
TGCAGTGCTAGTGGCCCCGCTTCCTACGAGCAGTACTTC
>13|-|TRBJ1-2|TRBV11-2|TRBD1
CASSFGQDYGYTF
TGTGCCAGCAGCTTCGGACAGGACTATGGCTACACCTTC
>11|-|TRBJ2-1|TRBV14|-
CASSQGNEQFF
TGTGCCAGCAGCCAAGGTAATGAGCAGTTCTTC
>13|-|TRBJ1-4|TRBV5-1|TRBD1
CASRTGSGEKLFF
TGCGCCAGTAGGACAGGGAGCGGTGAAAAACTGTTTTTT
>11|-|TRBJ2-7|TRBV12-3/TRBV12-4|-
CASSRVDEQYF
TGTGCCAGCAGCCGGGTAGACGAGCAGTACTTC
>18|once|TRBJ2-3|TRBV24-1|TRBD2
CATSDQGTSGGAEDTQYF
TGTGCCACCAGTGACCAAGGGACTAGCGGGGGGGCGGAGGATACGCAGTATTTT
>18|-|TRBJ2-2|TRBV19|TRBD1
CASSDDRGSRTYTGELFF
TGTGCCAGTAGTGATGACAGGGGATCCCGAACTTACACCGGGGAGCTGTTTTTT
>15|-|TRBJ1-5|TRBV19|-
CASSILGMSNQPQHF
TGTGCCAGTAGTATACTGGGGATGAGCAATCAGCCCCAGCATTTT
>14|-|TRBJ2-7|TRBV5-1|-
CASSLGDTRYEQYF
TGCGCCAGCAGCTTGGGGGACACCCGCTACGAGCAGTACTTC
>15|-|TRBJ2-3|TRBV19|-
CASSPISLGTDTQYF
TGTGCCAGTAGTCCGATTTCGTTAGGCACAGATACGCAGTATTTT
>12|-|TRBJ2-3|TRBV7-2|-
CASSFLGDTQYF
TGTGCCAGCAGCTTCTTGGGAGATACGCAGTATTTT
>15|few|TRBJ2-3|TRBV11-2|TRBD1
CASSSTGQSTDTQYF
TGTGCCAGCAGCTCTACGGGACAGTCGACAGATACGCAGTATTTT
>14|-|TRBJ2-2|TRBV6-5|TRBD2
CASSHSGETGELFF
TGTGCCAGCAGCCACAGCGGGGAGACCGGGGAGCTGTTTTTT
>11|-|TRBJ2-3|TRBV20-1|-
CSGGGGDTQYF
TGCAGTGGCGGAGGAGGGGATACGCAGTATTTT
>16|-|TRBJ2-1|TRBV9|-
CASSVGSGGAYNEQFF
TGTGCCAGCAGCGTAGGCAGCGGAGGGGCCTACAATGAGCAGTTCTTC
>15|-|TRBJ2-7|TRBV3-1/TRBV3-2|-
CASSQDLGRVDEQYF
TGTGCCAGCAGCCAAGATTTGGGCCGGGTGGACGAGCAGTACTTC
>14|-|TRBJ2-1|TRBV6-5|TRBD2
CASRGAGGDNEQFF
TGTGCCAGCAGAGGAGCGGGGGGAGACAATGAGCAGTTCTTC
>16|few|TRBJ1-1|TRBV27|-
CASSLSLTGRRTEAFF
TGTGCCAGCAGTTTATCTTTAACAGGGAGGCGCACTGAAGCTTTCTTT
>18|-|TRBJ2-3|TRBV2|TRBD1
CASSAGTGGEWHTDTQYF
TGTGCCAGCAGCGCCGGGACAGGGGGTGAGTGGCACACAGATACGCAGTATTTT
>16|-|TRBJ2-1|TRBV5-1|TRBD2
CASSRGSGGFYNEQFF
TGCGCCAGCAGCAGGGGTAGCGGGGGGTTCTACAATGAGCAGTTCTTC
>18|-|TRBJ1-1|TRBV5-1|TRBD1
CASSWGQGNSVAATEAFF
TGCGCCAGCAGCTGGGGACAGGGGAATTCGGTGGCAGCCACTGAAGCTTTCTTT
>16|few|TRBJ1-6|TRBV3-1/TRBV3-2|TRBD1
CASSRLTGTDNSPLHF
TGTGCCAGCAGCCGACTAACCGGGACAGATAATTCACCCCTCCACTTT
>17|once|TRBJ1-3|TRBV7-9|-
CASSLSPNPYSGNTIYF
TGTGCCAGCAGCTTAAGCCCAAACCCATACTCTGGAAACACCATATATTTT
>15|-|TRBJ2-7|TRBV2|TRBD2
CASTASGGPSYEQYF
TGTGCCAGCACGGCTAGCGGGGGGCCCTCCTACGAGCAGTACTTC
>16|-|TRBJ2-1|TRBV19|TRBD1
CASSIVGTANHNEQFF
TGTGCCAGTAGTATAGTCGGGACAGCTAATCACAATGAGCAGTTCTTC
>14|-|TRBJ1-5|TRBV2|-
CASGGRVSNQPQHF
TGTGCCAGCGGGGGACGAGTTAGCAATCAGCCCCAGCATTTT